One sample yielded the 18 T cell receptor beta chains listed below, sequenced in a study of blood T cell repertoires in COVID-19. Profiling relied on immunoSEQ multiplex PCR, and the TCRdb table lists in-frame clones only, not all of them. In the table there are hundreds of thousands of clones, approximately 87% of which are singletons. Sample: peripheral blood. These receptors came from a woman aged 45-65 years with COVID-19, enrolled during active disease.

The rearrangement joins TRBV19 to TRBJ1-5, with unresolved D. V was cut by 7 bases and J by 2 bases, with 9 bases left in between. Germline V gives CDR1 LNHDA, CDR2 SQIVND (reference sequence). There are 13 residues in the CDR3. The CDR3 DNA follows: TGTGCCAGTAATCGGGATCGCAATCAGCCCCAGCATTTT. Residues: CASNRDRNQPQHF.

This chain connects TRBV29-1 to TRBJ2-1; TRBD2 aligns across 7 bases. After removal of 7 bases from V and 8 bases from J, the junction contained 14 bases not matched to a gene. The CDR3 extends over 14 amino acids. CDR1 is SQVTM, CDR2 ANQGSEA, per germline. The CDR3 reads CSAAGTTVVDEQFF. CDR3 nucleotide sequence: TGCAGCGCCGCCGGGACTACTGTGGTAGATGAGCAGTTCTTC.

The chain recombines TRBV24-1 with TRBJ2-3; 9 bases agree with TRBD2. The CDR3 length is 16 residues. The germline gives CDR1 KGHDR, CDR2 SFDVKD. Germline trimming cut 3 bases from V and 3 bases from J; bases unmatched to any gene: 6. Here the CDR3 reads CATSDQGLASTDTQYF. Here the CDR3 DNA reads TGTGCCACCAGTGATCAAGGACTAGCGTCGACAGATACGCAGTATTTT.

CDR3 in DNA: TGTGCCAGCAGCTTAAACAGGGATTCCCGCTACAATGAGCAGTTCTTC. It specifies CASSLNRDSRYNEQFF. The V call is TRBV7-2, the J call TRBJ2-1, with D possibly being TRBD1 (6 bases). The CDR3 is made up of 16 amino acids. The V end lost 2 bases, the J end lost 3 bases, and 14 bases lay between the germline ends. The germline CDR1 and CDR2 sequences are SGHTA and FQGNSA.

The chain combines TRBV18 with TRBJ2-7; 11 bases are a match to TRBD2. Unmatched junction bases numbered 4, after V lost 0 bases and J lost 3 bases. The CDR3 length is 16 residues. Germline CDR1 and CDR2: KGHSH and LQKENI. CDR3 coding DNA: TGTGCCAGCTCACCACCTCGACTAGCGGGGCACTACGAGCAGTACTTC. Protein: CASSPPRLAGHYEQYF. Together with reference TRBV18 and TRBJ2-7, the CDR3 gives the full variable domain: NAGVMQNPRHLVRRRGQEARLRCSPMKGHSHVYWYRQLPEEGLKFMVYLQKENIIDESGMPKERFSAEFPKEGPSILRIQQVVRGDSAAYFCASSPPRLAGHYEQYFGPGTRLTVT.

The table lists this clone with a count of one. The chain joins TRBV25-1 to TRBJ1-5, with unresolved D. V lost 4 bases, J lost 1 base, and 8 bases lay in between. The CDR3 is made up of 14 amino acids. Germline CDR1 is MGHDK and CDR2 is SYGVNS. CDR3: CASSAGRSNQPQHF. The CDR3 nucleotides are TGTGCCAGCAGTGCAGGCAGGAGCAATCAGCCCCAGCATTTT.

This clone was counted only a few times. The chain joins TRBV5-1 to TRBJ1-5, with TRBD1 as a possible D gene (5 bases). The CDR3 runs to 15 residues. CDR1 is SGHRS, CDR2 YFSETQ, per germline. The V and J ends lost 2 bases and 2 bases respectively, with 11 bases between them. The CDR3 DNA is TGCGCCAGCAGCTTAATGGGAGGGGGCAATCAGCCCCAGCATTTT. Translated, it gives CASSLMGGGNQPQHF.

The genes are TRBV10-1 and TRBJ1-1; the D gene is possibly TRBD1 (6 bases). CDR1 and CDR2 from the germline V gene are WNHNN and SYGVQD (reference sequence). The CDR3 is 15 residues long. V lost 4 bases and J 1 base, leaving 13 bases between the germline ends. This CDR3 reads CASSADSRKNTEAFF. Written as DNA, the CDR3 is TGCGCCAGCAGTGCGGACAGTCGAAAGAACACTGAAGCTTTCTTT.

The V and J genes are TRBV7-2 and TRBJ1-1; D gene ambiguous. Germline V gives CDR1 SGHTA, CDR2 FQGNSA. The CDR3 loop spans 14 amino acids. V was pared by 5 bases and J by 5 bases, with 15 bases between. The CDR3 nucleotides read TGTGCCAGCAGCGTTCTAATGAGGGAAACTGAAGCTTTCTTT. It encodes CASSVLMRETEAFF.

CDR3 amino acids: CASSLGLGLAGGEQFF. CDR3 DNA: TGTGCCAGCAGCTTAGGTCTGGGACTAGCGGGGGGTGAGCAGTTCTTC. The rearrangement joins TRBV7-2 to TRBJ2-1; 15 positions match TRBD2. Germline V gene sequence: CDR1 SGHTA, CDR2 FQGNSA. V was clipped by 1 base and J by 9 bases; unmatched bases: 4. The CDR3 sequence is 16 residues long.

The chain recombines TRBV9 with TRBJ2-1, with 11 bases aligning to TRBD2. CDR3 length: 16 residues. Germline-derived CDR1 and CDR2 are SGDLS and YYNGEE. The ends lost 6 bases at V and 6 bases at J; junction bases unmatched: 11. CDR3 sequence (DNA): TGTGCCAGCACCAAACGACTAGCGGGAAATTCCAATGAGCAGTTCTTC. It codes for CASTKRLAGNSNEQFF.

The chain couples TRBV5-4 to TRBJ2-3; the match to TRBD2 covers 12 bases. The V gene's germline CDR1 is SGHNT and CDR2 YYREEE (reference sequence). V lost 6 bases and J lost 2; bases outside the gene matches: 10. The CDR3 contains 17 residues. As DNA, the CDR3 is TGTGCCAGCAACCCCCCCGGGACTAGCGGGTACACAGATACGCAGTATTTT. Translation: CASNPPGTSGYTDTQYF.

The chain combines TRBV18 with TRBJ2-3; unclear D gene. The germline gives CDR1 KGHSH, CDR2 LQKENI. The length of the CDR3 is 14 residues. Trimming took 0 bases from V and 2 from J, leaving 6 bases between them. The CDR3 loop reads CASSPPGSTDTQYF. The DNA for the CDR3 is TGTGCCAGCTCACCACCCGGGTCCACAGATACGCAGTATTTT.

This clone was observed once. The rearrangement uses TRBV2 and TRBJ2-6; D may be TRBD1 (6 bases). There are 18 residues in the CDR3. Germline CDR1 SNHLY, CDR2 FYNNEI. V shed 7 bases and J shed 0 bases, with 19 bases lying between them. CDR3 amino acids: CASKRGRGNLSGANVLTF. DNA of the CDR3: TGTGCCAGCAAAAGGGGCAGGGGAAACCTCTCTGGGGCCAACGTCCTGACTTTC.

The chain carries TRBV10-3 and TRBJ2-1, with D possibly being TRBD1 (6 bases). V lost 2 bases to trimming and J lost 5 bases, with 16 bases between them. Germline-derived CDR1 and CDR2 are ENHRY and SYGVKD. This CDR3 is 16 amino acids long. The DNA for the CDR3 is TGTGCCATCAGTGAGAGGGGGTCATCCGTTGACAATGAGCAGTTCTTC. It yields the protein CAISERGSSVDNEQFF.

This chain connects TRBV11-2 to TRBJ2-7, with TRBD1 matching over 10 bases. Trimming cost V 3 bases and J 2 bases; bases outside gene matches: 1. From germline, CDR1 is SGHAT and CDR2 FQNNGV. CDR3 length equals 14 residues. This CDR3 reads CASSLGTGAYEQYF. The CDR3 DNA reads TGTGCCAGCAGCTTGGGGACAGGGGCCTACGAGCAGTACTTC.

V usage is TRBV24-1 and J usage is TRBJ2-1; 15 nucleotides align to TRBD2. The CDR3 covers 16 residues. With V trimmed by 4 bases and J by 9 bases, 6 bases remained unmatched. Germline CDR1 and CDR2: KGHDR and SFDVKD. The CDR3 coding sequence is TGTGCCACCAGTGAATGGACTAGCGGGAGGGCCAGTGAGCAGTTCTTC. Translated, it gives CATSEWTSGRASEQFF.

The J gene is TRBJ2-3, the V gene TRBV28; weak D call: TRBD2 (6 bases). V was pared by 5 bases and J by 0 bases, with 12 bases between. There are 15 residues in the CDR3. CDR1 is MDHEN, CDR2 SYDVKM, per germline. This CDR3 reads CASSLRGTSTDTQYF. CDR3 DNA: TGTGCCAGCAGTCTCCGAGGGACTAGCACAGATACGCAGTATTTT.